Shown below are 23 T cell receptor beta chains from a single sample sequenced in a study of T cell responses to AZD1222 COVID-19 vaccine. The table came from immunoSEQ multiplex PCR; TCRdb's copy has only in-frame clones and leaves some out. The sample lists around 140,000 clones; 80% to 90% were seen once. Sequencing used peripheral blood, obtained on day 0 of AZD1222 vaccination. Receptors originate from an adult in good health.

V usage is TRBV7-6 and J usage is TRBJ2-1; 9 nucleotides agree with TRBD2. This CDR3 is built from 17 residues. Trimming at V came to 1 base and at J to 0 bases, leaving 4 bases not matched to a gene. Looked up from germline, CDR1 is SGHVS and CDR2 is FNYEAQ. The CDR3 reads CASSLGLAEYSYNEQFF. CDR3 nucleotides: TGTGCCAGCAGCTTAGGACTAGCGGAGTACTCCTACAATGAGCAGTTCTTC.

The CDR3 DNA sequence: TGTGCCAGCTCACCCCGAAGGGACCCAACCCTCCACTTT. It yields the protein CASSPRRDPTLHF. The rearrangement joins TRBV18 to TRBJ1-6; TRBD1 is a possible D gene (5 bases). With 3 bases removed from V and 14 bases from J, the gap between germline ends came to 14 bases. This CDR3 spans 13 amino acids. From germline, CDR1 is KGHSH and CDR2 LQKENI.

The rearrangement uses TRBV5-1 and TRBJ1-4, with D tentatively TRBD1 (5 bases). Per the germline V gene, CDR1 is SGHRS and CDR2 is YFSETQ. This CDR3 contains 15 residues. Trimming left V 1 base short and J 3 bases short, with 10 bases between. CDR3 residues: CASSLRRGANEKLFF. CDR3 DNA sequence: TGCGCCAGCAGCTTGAGAAGGGGAGCTAATGAAAAACTGTTTTTT.

The gene calls are TRBV14 and TRBJ1-6, with D uncertain. V was cut by 2 bases and J by 7 bases, with 6 bases left in between. Per germline, CDR1 SGHDN and CDR2 FVKESK. The CDR3 covers 13 residues. The DNA of the CDR3 is TGTGCCAGCAGCCAAAATGGGAATTCACCCCTCCACTTT. This encodes CASSQNGNSPLHF.

This rearrangement joins TRBV10-3 to TRBJ1-6; TRBD1 aligns across 8 bases. J gave up 7 bases and V 2 bases, and 10 bases lay outside the gene matches. Per the germline V gene, CDR1 is ENHRY and CDR2 is SYGVKD. This CDR3 contains 17 residues. DNA of the CDR3: TGTGCCATCAGTGAGACTCCCGGGACAGGCATGAATTCACCCCTCCACTTT. This encodes CAISETPGTGMNSPLHF.

This sequence joins TRBV11-3 and TRBJ2-1, with a weak D call TRBD2 (6 bases). Germline values: CDR1 SGHNT, CDR2 YENEEA. The ends were cut back, 2 bases at V and 10 bases at J, with 15 bases in the middle. The CDR3 has 14 amino acids. The CDR3 spells CASSLSGWGREQFF. The DNA of the CDR3 is TGTGCCAGCAGCTTAAGCGGGTGGGGTCGGGAGCAGTTCTTC.

The chain recombines TRBV5-6 with TRBJ1-3, with unresolved D. Germline values: CDR1 SGHDT, CDR2 YYEEEE. V gave up 1 base and J gave up 2 bases, with 7 bases separating them. The CDR3 loop spans 14 amino acids. The DNA of the CDR3 is TGTGCCAGCAGCTTGTACGGGGCTGGAAACACCATATATTTT. The encoded protein is CASSLYGAGNTIYF.

This rearrangement joins TRBV7-2 to TRBJ2-7, with TRBD2 as a possible D gene (6 bases). V dropped 6 bases and J dropped 0 bases, with 18 bases sitting between them. The V gene's germline CDR1 is SGHTA and CDR2 FQGNSA. The CDR3 length is 16 residues. CDR3 in amino acids: CASSLGSGLGSYEQYF. The CDR3 DNA follows: TGTGCCAGCAGTCTAGGTTCGGGACTTGGCTCCTACGAGCAGTACTTC.

This CDR3 is CAWSVQGGISGANVLTF. DNA for the CDR3: TGTGCCTGGAGTGTACAGGGGGGCATCTCTGGGGCCAACGTCCTGACTTTC. The rearrangement joins TRBV30 to TRBJ2-6, with 8 bases aligning to TRBD1. The CDR3 runs to 17 residues. Trimming removed 0 bases from V and 0 bases from J; junction bases left unmatched: 4. Germline V gene sequence: CDR1 GTSNPN, CDR2 SVGIG (reference sequence).

The chain is built from TRBV13 and TRBJ1-2; D is uncertain. The CDR3 is 11 amino acids. CDR1 is PRHDT and CDR2 is FYEKMQ in the germline V gene (reference sequence). Trimming cost V 5 bases and J 6 bases, with 7 bases left between them. As DNA, the CDR3 is TGTGCCAGCAGCACGATCGATGGCTACACCTTC. Protein: CASSTIDGYTF.

This clone was seen once. The V and J genes are TRBV5-1 and TRBJ2-3; unclear D gene. Germline loops: CDR1 SGHRS, CDR2 YFSETQ. The CDR3 is made up of 14 amino acids. V lost 4 bases and J 3 bases, leaving 12 bases between the germline ends. The CDR3 nucleotides read TGCGCCAGCAGCCCCACAAGGGCTACAGATACGCAGTATTTT. Protein sequence: CASSPTRATDTQYF.

This rearrangement joins TRBV4-1 to TRBJ2-5; 9 nucleotides align to TRBD2. The CDR3 runs to 21 residues. Germline loops: CDR1 MGHRA, CDR2 YSYEKL. The V gene end was trimmed by 2 bases and the J gene end by 5 bases; junction bases not matched to a gene: 24. The CDR3 here is CASSQPGLTTTGTSIRETQYF. The CDR3 DNA reads TGCGCCAGCAGCCAACCCGGGCTTACTACTACCGGGACTAGCATTCGGGAGACCCAGTACTTC.

The chain carries TRBV3-1 (or the pseudogene TRBV3-2) and TRBJ1-3; D is ambiguous. The germline V and J ends were trimmed by 3 bases and 4 bases, with 7 bases remaining between them. The CDR3 length is 13 residues. The V gene's germline CDR1 is LGHDT and CDR2 YNNKEL (reference sequence). The CDR3 bases are TGTGCCAGCAGCCAGGTCGCGGGAAACACCATATATTTT. Translating it yields CASSQVAGNTIYF.

The chain is built from TRBV7-9 and TRBJ2-7; 13 bases match TRBD2. Germline values: CDR1 SEHNR, CDR2 FQNEAQ (reference sequence). After removal of 4 bases from V and 4 bases from J, the junction contained 4 bases not matched to a gene. The CDR3 is made up of 15 amino acids. CDR3 in amino acids: CASSSGLAGDYEQYF. The CDR3 region has the DNA TGTGCCAGCAGCTCCGGACTAGCGGGAGATTACGAGCAGTACTTC. The variable domain in full, with the rest retrieved from reference TRBV7-9 and TRBJ2-7, is DTGVSQNPRHKITKRGQNVTFRCDPISEHNRLYWYRQTLGQGPEFLTYFQNEAQLEKSRLLSDRFSAERPKGSFSTLEIQRTEQGDSAMYLCASSSGLAGDYEQYFGPGTRLTVT.

This rearrangement joins TRBV7-2 to TRBJ1-1, with D possibly being TRBD1 (5 bases). CDR1 and CDR2 (germline): SGHTA, FQGNSA. V was cut by 0 bases and J by 1 base, with 9 bases left in between. The CDR3 loop spans 15 amino acids. The CDR3 loop is CASSLAGTGNTEAFF. CDR3 nucleotide sequence: TGTGCCAGCAGCTTAGCGGGGACGGGGAACACTGAAGCTTTCTTT.

This clone has more than one count but fewer than ten. The CDR3 here is CASSLAGGAYEQYF. The CDR3, as DNA: TGTGCCAGCAGCTTGGCCGGCGGGGCCTACGAGCAGTACTTC. The chain uses TRBV5-4 and TRBJ2-7, with D perhaps matching TRBD2 (6 bases). Germline CDR1 and CDR2: SGHNT and YYREEE (reference sequence). The V end lost 0 bases, the J end lost 2 bases, and 9 bases lay between the germline ends. The CDR3 has 14 residues.

This chain connects TRBV5-4 to TRBJ1-2; 10 bases line up with TRBD1. Germline V lookup: CDR1 SGHNT, CDR2 YYREEE (reference sequence). CDR3 length: 14 residues. With 0 bases clipped from V and 6 bases from J, the junction kept 2 bases outside the gene matches. Written as DNA, the CDR3 is TGTGCCAGCAGCTTGGTCGGGACAGGGGATGGCTACACCTTC. It yields the protein CASSLVGTGDGYTF. Looking up the rest from reference TRBV5-4 and TRBJ1-2 gives the full variable domain: ETGVTQSPTHLIKTRGQQVTLRCSSQSGHNTVSWYQQALGQGPQFIFQYYREEENGRGNFPPRFSGLQFPNYSSELNVNALELDDSALYLCASSLVGTGDGYTFGSGTRLTVV.

In this sample, this clone turned up a few times. The rearrangement uses TRBV6-4 and TRBJ1-6; no firm D call. This CDR3 is 14 amino acids long. Per germline, CDR1 MRHNA and CDR2 SNTAGT. V was clipped by 6 bases and J by 9 bases, with 15 bases between them. The CDR3 nucleotides are TGTGCCAGCAGACCGGTCCCCGACGGTTCACCCCTCCACTTT. The encoded protein is CASRPVPDGSPLHF.

The table lists this clone with a count of one. The J gene is TRBJ1-6, the V gene TRBV6-2 or TRBV6-3, with 9 bases aligning to TRBD1. The germline CDR1 and CDR2 sequences are MNHEY and SVGEGT. Unmatched junction bases numbered 9, after V lost 3 bases and J lost 9 bases. The CDR3 is 16 amino acids. This CDR3 reads CASSYLRGQGGSPLHF. The CDR3 DNA reads as TGTGCCAGCAGTTATCTAAGGGGACAGGGTGGTTCACCCCTCCACTTT.

This chain joins TRBV9 and TRBJ2-1; D perhaps matches TRBD1 (5 bases). The CDR3 runs 15 residues. The V end was cut by 2 bases, the J end by 7 bases, with 16 bases between. Germline loops: CDR1 SGDLS, CDR2 YYNGEE. The CDR3 DNA is TGTGCCAGCAGCGTGGCTGGGGCTTTACCTAATGAGCAGTTCTTC. It codes for CASSVAGALPNEQFF.

The rearrangement links TRBV18 to TRBJ2-1; TRBD1 matches 7 bases. This CDR3 is built from 14 residues. V was clipped by 4 bases and J by 8 bases; unmatched bases: 8. The germline V gene encodes CDR1 KGHSH and CDR2 LQKENI. CDR3 sequence: CASSRQTGSHEQFF. CDR3 DNA sequence: TGTGCCAGCTCACGACAGACAGGGAGCCATGAGCAGTTCTTC.

The chain employs TRBV6-2 or TRBV6-3 and TRBJ2-5; TRBD2 matches 7 bases. The V gene's germline CDR1 is MNHEY and CDR2 SVGEGT. The CDR3 contains 13 residues. J lost 6 bases, V lost 4 bases, and 5 bases had no gene match. CDR3 nucleotide sequence: TGTGCCAGCAGTTCCGGGAGGAAGAAGACCCAGTACTTC. Translating it yields CASSSGRKKTQYF.

This chain joins TRBV5-6 and TRBJ2-3, with 8 bases fitting TRBD1. V lost 2 bases and J lost 1; bases outside the gene matches: 15. Germline V gene lookup returns CDR1 SGHDT and CDR2 YYEEEE. There are 19 residues in the CDR3. As DNA, the CDR3 is TGTGCCAGCAGCTTTCCTTGGAGGATCGGACAGGGAGGCACAGATACGCAGTATTTT. It yields the protein CASSFPWRIGQGGTDTQYF.